This TCR beta chain is drawn from a study of shared clonotypes between healthy human individuals. Study background: Aged between 18 and 49, the donors were two women and three men. Study-wide points: Incompleteness in sorted-subset sequencing, despite large depth, was shown by rarefaction. Sharing across a few donors was seen in 4.5% to 6.5% of naive CD4 clonotypes.

This CDR3 region has 16 residues. Trimming pared 2 bases from V and 0 bases from J, leaving 12 bases between. Looked up from germline, CDR1 is KGHSH and CDR2 is LQKENI. Each donor was a Caucasian adult residing in Nashville, Tennessee. Measured with immunoSEQ multiplex PCR; TCRdb has only the in-frame clones, and not every one. The data contain under 2,500,000 clones, approximately 96% of them singletons. A word on this clone: The antigen remains unidentified.

This chain joins TRBV18 and TRBJ2-3; D is ambiguous. Sequences were obtained from naive CD4+ T cells sorted from blood. Specified subset: CD45RA+ positively selected. This receptor was obtained from a man aged 18-30 years in good health. The CDR3, as DNA: TGTGCCAGCTCACCAGGGTTCCTTTCTAGCACAGATACGCAGTATTTT. It yields the protein CASSPGFLSSTDTQYF.